The entry below gives a single TCR beta chain sequence along with its context. The germline V gene encodes CDR1 SGHRS and CDR2 YFSETQ. Trimming cost V 1 base and J 3 bases, with 14 bases left between them. This CDR3 region has 16 residues. The data are from a study of PD-L1 blockade in urothelial cancer. Across the study: Before enrollment, 0 to 3 chemotherapy regimens had been given to patients. Blood yielded a median of around 150,000 T cells per sample. At 3 weeks after treatment start (second dose) and again at 6 weeks, blood was analyzed.

Libraries were prepared by immunoSEQ multiplex PCR; TCRdb keeps only in-frame clonotypes and omits some of them. The sample contains under 25,000 clones, around 91% of which appear only once. Time point indicated: peripheral blood 6 weeks after treatment start. Urothelial carcinoma in patients was locally advanced or metastatic. Sequenced material: PBMCs, taken around atezolizumab (anti-PD-L1) treatment. The receptor was derived from a woman aged 55-75 years with urothelial cancer. The chain carries TRBV5-1 and TRBJ2-1, with D possibly matching TRBD2 (6 bases). The CDR3 DNA follows: TGCGCCAGCAGCTTGTATGGCGGGATAGACTACAATGAGCAGTTCTTC. It translates to CASSLYGGIDYNEQFF.